Following are 15 T cell receptor beta chains from one sample sequenced in a study of cytomegalovirus exposure and HLA in healthy donors. 13 Jbeta primers and 60 Vbeta primers were used for the PCR. Libraries were prepared by immunoSEQ multiplex PCR; TCRdb keeps only in-frame clonotypes and omits some of them. The sample has 130,000 to 150,000 clones; approximately 70% are singletons. The material sequenced was PBMCs. The receptors were gathered from a young woman in good health and CMV-seronegative.

This clone was picked up many times. In nucleotides, the CDR3 is TGTGCCAGCAGCCCGTGGCGGGGGACAGGATCCTACGAGCAGTACTTC. It is translated as CASSPWRGTGSYEQYF. This chain links TRBV5-4 with TRBJ2-7, with D perhaps matching TRBD1 (8 bases). The CDR3 loop spans 16 amino acids. V lost 4 bases and J 1 base, leaving 18 bases between the germline ends. Germline V gene data show CDR1 as SGHNT and CDR2 as YYREEE (reference sequence).

V and J are TRBV5-6 and TRBJ1-3; possibly TRBD1 for D (6 bases). The V gene lost 3 bases and the J gene lost 2 bases, with 9 bases spanning the gap. This CDR3 has 14 residues. CDR1 SGHDT and CDR2 YYEEEE come from the germline V gene. The CDR3 bases are TGTGCCAGCAGCTCCCCAGGGGCTGGAAACACCATATATTTT. It yields the protein CASSSPGAGNTIYF.

This clone was picked up a small number of times. The rearrangement links TRBV29-1 to TRBJ2-5; 8 bases line up with TRBD1. CDR3 length: 15 residues. Trimming at V came to 5 bases and at J to 5 bases, leaving 13 bases not matched to a gene. Germline CDR1 is SQVTM and CDR2 is ANQGSEA. The CDR3 region is CSVTQAGQGRETQYF. CDR3 nucleotide sequence: TGCAGCGTTACCCAAGCTGGACAGGGCAGGGAGACCCAGTACTTC.

The J gene is TRBJ1-2, the V gene TRBV6-5, with D perhaps matching TRBD1 (6 bases). This CDR3 is 12 amino acids long. Deletions cut 4 bases from V and 8 bases from J, with 11 bases between. Germline V gene data show CDR1 as MNHEY and CDR2 as SVGAGI. In DNA, the CDR3 is TGTGCCAGCAGTTCTAGGGGGAGAGGCTACACCTTC. This sequence encodes CASSSRGRGYTF.

This clone was recorded only once. The chain uses TRBV19 and TRBJ1-1; D gene uncertain. The germline V and J ends were trimmed by 5 bases and 0 bases, with 16 bases remaining between them. Per the germline V gene, CDR1 is LNHDA and CDR2 is SQIVND (reference sequence). The CDR3 covers 16 residues. CDR3 sequence (DNA): TGTGCCAGTAGTCCAACCACACCCGGGATGAACACTGAAGCTTTCTTT. Protein sequence: CASSPTTPGMNTEAFF.

The J gene is TRBJ2-5, the V gene TRBV7-6; D perhaps matches TRBD2 (6 bases). Trimming stripped 2 bases from V and 5 bases from J, with 18 bases between. CDR3 length equals 16 residues. Germline V gene lookup returns CDR1 SGHVS and CDR2 FNYEAQ. In nucleotides, the CDR3 is TGTGCCAGCAGCTTACCACCGGGAGTCTTAGGGGAGACCCAGTACTTC. It codes for CASSLPPGVLGETQYF.

The chain employs TRBV9 and TRBJ2-3; D may be TRBD2 (6 bases). The length of the CDR3 is 14 residues. Germline V gene data show CDR1 as SGDLS and CDR2 as YYNGEE. With 0 bases removed from V and 4 bases from J, the gap between germline ends came to 9 bases. The CDR3 nucleotides read TGTGCCAGCAGCGTAGACGGGGGATCAGATACGCAGTATTTT. It translates to CASSVDGGSDTQYF.

Here the CDR3 reads CASSPLAGGAGEFF. The CDR3 DNA reads TGTGCCAGCTCACCCCTAGCGGGAGGGGCAGGGGAGTTCTTC. V gene TRBV18 combines with J gene TRBJ2-1, with 12 bases lining up with TRBD2. In germline, CDR1 is KGHSH, CDR2 LQKENI. V was clipped by 3 bases and J by 14 bases; unmatched bases: 8. This CDR3 spans 14 amino acids.

V is TRBV7-9 and J is TRBJ2-4; 9 nucleotides match TRBD1. CDR3 size: 16 residues. V was pared by 1 base and J by 7 bases, with 8 bases of the junction left unmatched. The germline gives CDR1 SEHNR, CDR2 FQNEAQ (reference sequence). CDR3 sequence: CASSLDTGTGRNIQYF. CDR3 in DNA: TGTGCCAGCAGCTTAGATACCGGGACAGGGAGGAACATTCAGTACTTC.

As DNA, the CDR3 is TGTGCCAGCAGCCCTTATAGCGGGAGCACAGATACGCAGTATTTT. Its translation: CASSPYSGSTDTQYF. The chain is built from TRBV7-8 and TRBJ2-3, with 7 nucleotides matching TRBD2. Per germline, CDR1 SGHVS and CDR2 FQNEAQ. The CDR3 has 15 amino acids. V lost 5 bases and J lost 0; bases outside the gene matches: 5.

The rearrangement joins TRBV18 to TRBJ2-3; a possible D gene is TRBD1 (6 bases). Germline values: CDR1 KGHSH, CDR2 LQKENI. V lost 8 bases to trimming and J lost 3 bases, with 18 bases between them. The CDR3 sequence is 15 residues long. Written as DNA, the CDR3 is TGTGCCAGCCCACGACAGGCTGGGACAACAGATACGCAGTATTTT. Translating it yields CASPRQAGTTDTQYF.

The genes are TRBV9 and TRBJ2-1; D may be TRBD2 (11 bases). This CDR3 is built from 19 residues. Trimming stripped 3 bases from V and 12 bases from J, with 34 bases between. CDR1 is SGDLS and CDR2 is YYNGEE in the germline V gene. DNA of the CDR3: TGTGCCAGCAGCGCCGGGGACAGGGGAAAGGTTAGCGGGAGGGCTCGGCAGTTCTTC. The encoded protein is CASSAGDRGKVSGRARQFF. Looking up the rest from reference TRBV9 and TRBJ2-1 gives the full variable domain: DSGVTQTPKHLITATGQRVTLRCSPRSGDLSVYWYQQSLDQGLQFLIQYYNGEERAKGNILERFSAQQFPDLHSELNLSSLELGDSALYFCASSAGDRGKVSGRARQFFGPGTRLTVL.

V is TRBV6-5 and J is TRBJ1-6; D gene uncertain. This CDR3 spans 15 amino acids. V shed 5 bases and J shed 3 bases, with 11 bases lying between them. CDR1 is MNHEY, CDR2 SVGAGI, per germline. The CDR3 spells CASSGPYRYNSPLHF. The CDR3 DNA sequence: TGTGCCAGCAGTGGGCCTTACCGCTATAATTCACCCCTCCACTTT.

This sequence joins TRBV28 and TRBJ2-7; D possibly corresponds to TRBD2 (5 bases). In germline, CDR1 is MDHEN, CDR2 SYDVKM. The CDR3 length is 14 residues. Deletions cut 6 bases from V and 3 bases from J, with 15 bases between. CDR3 residues: CASSPLEAHYEQYF. In DNA, the CDR3 is TGTGCCAGCAGCCCCCTGGAGGCCCACTACGAGCAGTACTTC.

This clone occurred a few times. The genes are TRBV11-2 and TRBJ2-5; 10 bases agree with TRBD2. The germline V gene encodes CDR1 SGHAT and CDR2 FQNNGV. Unmatched junction bases numbered 7, after V lost 2 bases and J lost 4 bases. The CDR3 consists of 16 residues. The CDR3 loop is CASSLMSSGGSETQYF. In DNA, the CDR3 is TGTGCCAGCAGCTTAATGAGTAGCGGGGGGTCAGAGACCCAGTACTTC.